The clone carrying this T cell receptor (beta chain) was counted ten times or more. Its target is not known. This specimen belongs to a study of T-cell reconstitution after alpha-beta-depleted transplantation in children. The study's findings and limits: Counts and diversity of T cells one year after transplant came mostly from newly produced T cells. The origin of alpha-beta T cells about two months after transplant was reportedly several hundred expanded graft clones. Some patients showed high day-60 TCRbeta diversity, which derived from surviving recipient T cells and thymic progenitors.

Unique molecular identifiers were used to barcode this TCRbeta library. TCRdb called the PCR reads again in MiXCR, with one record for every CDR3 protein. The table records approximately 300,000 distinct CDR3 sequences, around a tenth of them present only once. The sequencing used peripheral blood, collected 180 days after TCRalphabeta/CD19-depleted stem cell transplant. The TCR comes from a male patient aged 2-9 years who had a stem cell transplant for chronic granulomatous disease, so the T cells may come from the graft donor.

The CDR3 here is CSVVSNEQFF. CDR3 nucleotides: TGCAGCGTTGTAAGCAATGAGCAGTTCTTC. The chain is built from TRBV29-1 and TRBJ2-1; no definite D call. V lost 4 bases and J 6 bases, leaving 4 bases between the germline ends. The CDR3 consists of 10 residues. Looked up from germline, CDR1 is SQVTM and CDR2 is ANQGSEA.